This T cell receptor beta chain was sequenced in a study of blood T cell repertoires in COVID-19. About the study: Samples came from the United States, Italy and Spain, spanning acute and convalescent COVID-19. PBMCs, B-cell-depleted T cells, or T cells were the source of the cDNA or gDNA that made up the material.

Method: immunoSEQ multiplex PCR; TCRdb's copy keeps in-frame clones and lacks some. The table has about 250,000 clones, approximately 78% seen once. All enrollees were about 18 to 100 years old and from about 24 US areas. Individuals in the exposed group had encountered a COVID-19 case within 2 weeks preceding study entry. Germline-derived CDR1 and CDR2 are MNHNY and SVGAGI (reference sequence). With 2 bases removed from V and 1 base from J, the gap between germline ends came to 6 bases. The CDR3 is 13 amino acids. The specimen sequenced was PBMCs or T cells enriched from blood (not recorded which). This sequence originates from a man aged 35 to 55 who had been exposed to COVID-19. The rearrangement uses TRBV6-6 and TRBJ2-7; D uncertain. The CDR3 is CASSYAQSYEQYF. As DNA, the CDR3 is TGTGCCAGCAGTTACGCACAGTCCTACGAGCAGTACTTC.